A selection of T cell receptor beta chains follows, all from one sample in a study of CXCR3-negative and CXCR3-positive naive CD8 T cells. No DNA is given; TCRdb re-called the 5' RACE reads and lists each CDR3 protein once. Seen in this sample are 100,000 to 150,000 distinct CDR3 sequences; the ten most common clones hold over 0.35%. The material sequenced was naive CXCR3+ CD8+ T cells from blood. All receptors derive from a human donor in good health. Some clones in this sample may be carry-over from other donors' samples. Each CDR3 is given with its conserved first and last residue.

v_call	j_call	cdr3_length	cdr3_aa
TRBV29-1	TRBJ1-1	12	CSVTKMNTEAFF
TRBV18	TRBJ2-5	15	CASSHGTSGQETQYF
TRBV5-1	TRBJ2-4	19	CAGSLVGGAVSFGKNIQYF
TRBV12-3/TRBV12-4	TRBJ2-6	12	CATDAGANVLTF
TRBV15	TRBJ2-1	11	CATSEAAEQFF
TRBV4-3	TRBJ2-3	15	CASSPAGRSTDTQYF
TRBV7-9	TRBJ2-7	13	CASSGRGEGEQYF
TRBV13	TRBJ1-2	15	CASSARTGGGYGYTF
TRBV25-1	TRBJ2-5	16	CASSDRDRGYQETQYF
TRBV15	TRBJ2-7	11	CATSTDGRQYF
TRBV30	TRBJ1-1	14	CAWSVPGQNTEAFF
TRBV7-8	TRBJ2-2	13	CASSLETRGELFF
TRBV12-3/TRBV12-4	TRBJ2-1	19	CASSLVGLAGGPMGNEQFF
TRBV6-6	TRBJ1-4	16	CASTYAEFVDSEKLFF
TRBV15	TRBJ2-7	14	CATSRGTGGSEQYF
TRBV19	TRBJ2-3	15	CASRIGDRGWNTQYF
TRBV27	TRBJ1-5	17	CASSPRGLQGLYQPQHF
TRBV19	TRBJ2-1	15	CASSWDRGTYNEQFF
TRBV28	TRBJ2-7	15	CASSFLDRGGIEQYF
TRBV29-1	TRBJ2-7	12	CSVVFSSYEQYF
TRBV4-1	TRBJ2-1	13	CASSQGLASEQFF
TRBV27	TRBJ2-3	17	CASSLPTSHYSTDTQYF
TRBV5-1	TRBJ2-5	12	CACRDTKETQYF
TRBV5-1	TRBJ2-5	15	CASSLGLGSGETQYF
TRBV5-1	TRBJ1-1	17	CASSLTGELLLRAEAFF
TRBV5-5	TRBJ2-1	15	CASRPDGSSYNEQFF
TRBV15	TRBJ2-7	15	CATSRWTGTSYEQYF
TRBV4-1	TRBJ2-1	16	CASSQEGGGPYNEQFF
TRBV7-3	TRBJ2-1	21	CASTVTGTGGLAGAIYNEQFF
TRBV15	TRBJ2-7	15	CATSREGAGYYEQYF
TRBV7-3	TRBJ2-7	13	CASSEAGIYEQYF
TRBV5-4	TRBJ2-7	12	CASSSGVYEQYF
TRBV29-1	TRBJ2-2	14	CSVVTEKNTGELFF
TRBV15	TRBJ2-5	15	CATRSTSGEVLTQYF
TRBV12-3/TRBV12-4	TRBJ1-1	13	CASSLAPAPEAFF
TRBV5-4	TRBJ2-5	16	CASSLISSGSSETQYF
TRBV9	TRBJ2-7	15	CASSVAGQGAYEQYF